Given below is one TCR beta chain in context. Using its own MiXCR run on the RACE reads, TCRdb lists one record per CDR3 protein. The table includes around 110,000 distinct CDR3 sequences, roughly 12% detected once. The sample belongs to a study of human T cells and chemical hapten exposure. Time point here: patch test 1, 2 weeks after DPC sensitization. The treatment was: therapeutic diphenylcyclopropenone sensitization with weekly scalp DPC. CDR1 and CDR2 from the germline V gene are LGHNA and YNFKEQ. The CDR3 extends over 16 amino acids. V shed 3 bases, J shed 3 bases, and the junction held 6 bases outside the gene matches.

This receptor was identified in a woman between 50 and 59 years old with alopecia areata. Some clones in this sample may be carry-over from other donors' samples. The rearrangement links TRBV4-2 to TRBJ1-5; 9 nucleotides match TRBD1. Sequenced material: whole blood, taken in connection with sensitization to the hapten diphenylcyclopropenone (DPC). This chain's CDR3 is CASSQEQGATNQPQHF. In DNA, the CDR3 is TGTGCCAGCAGCCAGGAACAGGGGGCGACCAATCAGCCCCAGCATTTT.